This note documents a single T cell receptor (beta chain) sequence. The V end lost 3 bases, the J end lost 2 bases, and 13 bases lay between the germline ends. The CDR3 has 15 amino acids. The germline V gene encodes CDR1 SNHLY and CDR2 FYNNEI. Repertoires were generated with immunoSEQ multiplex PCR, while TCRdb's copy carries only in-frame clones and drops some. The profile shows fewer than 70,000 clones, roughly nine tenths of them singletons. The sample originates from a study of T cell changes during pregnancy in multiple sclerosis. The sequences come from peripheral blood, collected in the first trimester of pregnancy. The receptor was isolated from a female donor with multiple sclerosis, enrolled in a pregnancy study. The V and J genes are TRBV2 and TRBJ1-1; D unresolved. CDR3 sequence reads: CASSDSFLLNTEAFF. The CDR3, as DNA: TGTGCCAGCAGTGATTCTTTCCTACTAAACACTGAAGCTTTCTTT. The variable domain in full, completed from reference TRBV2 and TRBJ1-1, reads EPEVTQTPSHQVTQMGQEVILRCVPISNHLYFYWYRQILGQKVEFLVSFYNNEISEKSEIFDDQFSVERPDGSNFTLKIRSTKLEDSAMYFCASSDSFLLNTEAFFGQGTRLTVV.